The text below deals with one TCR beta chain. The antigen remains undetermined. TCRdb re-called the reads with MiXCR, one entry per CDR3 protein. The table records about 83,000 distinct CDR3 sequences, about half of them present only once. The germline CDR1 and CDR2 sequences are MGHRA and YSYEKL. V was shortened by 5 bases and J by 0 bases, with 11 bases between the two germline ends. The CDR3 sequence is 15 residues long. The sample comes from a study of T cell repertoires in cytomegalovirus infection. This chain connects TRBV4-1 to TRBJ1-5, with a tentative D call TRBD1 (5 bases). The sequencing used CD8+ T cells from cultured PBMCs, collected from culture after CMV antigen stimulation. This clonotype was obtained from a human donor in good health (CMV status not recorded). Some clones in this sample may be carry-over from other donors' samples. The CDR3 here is CASSGTEYSNQPQHF. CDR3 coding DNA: TGCGCCAGCAGCGGGACGGAATATAGCAATCAGCCCCAGCATTTT.